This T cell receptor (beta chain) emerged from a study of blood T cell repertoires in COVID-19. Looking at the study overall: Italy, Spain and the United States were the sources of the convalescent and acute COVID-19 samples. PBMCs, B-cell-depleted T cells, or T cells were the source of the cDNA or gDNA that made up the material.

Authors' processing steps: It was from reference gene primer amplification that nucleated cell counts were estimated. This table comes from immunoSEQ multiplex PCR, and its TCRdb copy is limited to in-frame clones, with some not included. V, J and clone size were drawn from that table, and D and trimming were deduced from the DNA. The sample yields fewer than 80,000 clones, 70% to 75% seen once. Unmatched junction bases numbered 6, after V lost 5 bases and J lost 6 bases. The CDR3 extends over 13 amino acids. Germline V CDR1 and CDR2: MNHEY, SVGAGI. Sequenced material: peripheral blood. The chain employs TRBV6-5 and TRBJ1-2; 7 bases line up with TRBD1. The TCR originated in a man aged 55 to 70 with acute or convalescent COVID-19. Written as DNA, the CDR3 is TGTGCCAGCAGTCGGACAGGTGATAATGGCTACACCTTC. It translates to CASSRTGDNGYTF.